Below, one T cell receptor beta chain is given with its context. The antigen is not known. The data were obtained in a study of cytomegalovirus exposure and HLA in healthy donors. The wider study: Of about 390 genotyped donors, around 86% grouped in the Caucasian-associated ancestry cluster. Study-wide results and caveats: For most TCR beta V segments, an earlier analysis put the productive rate at about 87% or about 30% of the time. The study labeled fewer than 200 TCR beta chains cytomegalovirus-associated.

The CDR3 is 14 amino acids. Per germline, CDR1 SGHAT and CDR2 FQNNGV. The V and J ends lost 5 bases and 3 bases, in that order; junction bases with no gene match: 6. The PCR ran on 60 Vbeta and 13 Jbeta primers. TCRdb keeps only in-frame clones here, not all; method: immunoSEQ multiplex PCR. The sample contains approximately 170,000 clones, roughly four fifths of which appear only once. This sequence was found in a woman aged 25 to 39 in good health and CMV-seropositive. Sequenced material: PBMCs. The V and J genes are TRBV11-2 and TRBJ2-7; TRBD2 agrees at 8 bases. CDR3 amino acids: CASSRGLASYEQYF. The CDR3 bases are TGTGCCAGCAGCCGCGGACTAGCCAGCTACGAGCAGTACTTC.